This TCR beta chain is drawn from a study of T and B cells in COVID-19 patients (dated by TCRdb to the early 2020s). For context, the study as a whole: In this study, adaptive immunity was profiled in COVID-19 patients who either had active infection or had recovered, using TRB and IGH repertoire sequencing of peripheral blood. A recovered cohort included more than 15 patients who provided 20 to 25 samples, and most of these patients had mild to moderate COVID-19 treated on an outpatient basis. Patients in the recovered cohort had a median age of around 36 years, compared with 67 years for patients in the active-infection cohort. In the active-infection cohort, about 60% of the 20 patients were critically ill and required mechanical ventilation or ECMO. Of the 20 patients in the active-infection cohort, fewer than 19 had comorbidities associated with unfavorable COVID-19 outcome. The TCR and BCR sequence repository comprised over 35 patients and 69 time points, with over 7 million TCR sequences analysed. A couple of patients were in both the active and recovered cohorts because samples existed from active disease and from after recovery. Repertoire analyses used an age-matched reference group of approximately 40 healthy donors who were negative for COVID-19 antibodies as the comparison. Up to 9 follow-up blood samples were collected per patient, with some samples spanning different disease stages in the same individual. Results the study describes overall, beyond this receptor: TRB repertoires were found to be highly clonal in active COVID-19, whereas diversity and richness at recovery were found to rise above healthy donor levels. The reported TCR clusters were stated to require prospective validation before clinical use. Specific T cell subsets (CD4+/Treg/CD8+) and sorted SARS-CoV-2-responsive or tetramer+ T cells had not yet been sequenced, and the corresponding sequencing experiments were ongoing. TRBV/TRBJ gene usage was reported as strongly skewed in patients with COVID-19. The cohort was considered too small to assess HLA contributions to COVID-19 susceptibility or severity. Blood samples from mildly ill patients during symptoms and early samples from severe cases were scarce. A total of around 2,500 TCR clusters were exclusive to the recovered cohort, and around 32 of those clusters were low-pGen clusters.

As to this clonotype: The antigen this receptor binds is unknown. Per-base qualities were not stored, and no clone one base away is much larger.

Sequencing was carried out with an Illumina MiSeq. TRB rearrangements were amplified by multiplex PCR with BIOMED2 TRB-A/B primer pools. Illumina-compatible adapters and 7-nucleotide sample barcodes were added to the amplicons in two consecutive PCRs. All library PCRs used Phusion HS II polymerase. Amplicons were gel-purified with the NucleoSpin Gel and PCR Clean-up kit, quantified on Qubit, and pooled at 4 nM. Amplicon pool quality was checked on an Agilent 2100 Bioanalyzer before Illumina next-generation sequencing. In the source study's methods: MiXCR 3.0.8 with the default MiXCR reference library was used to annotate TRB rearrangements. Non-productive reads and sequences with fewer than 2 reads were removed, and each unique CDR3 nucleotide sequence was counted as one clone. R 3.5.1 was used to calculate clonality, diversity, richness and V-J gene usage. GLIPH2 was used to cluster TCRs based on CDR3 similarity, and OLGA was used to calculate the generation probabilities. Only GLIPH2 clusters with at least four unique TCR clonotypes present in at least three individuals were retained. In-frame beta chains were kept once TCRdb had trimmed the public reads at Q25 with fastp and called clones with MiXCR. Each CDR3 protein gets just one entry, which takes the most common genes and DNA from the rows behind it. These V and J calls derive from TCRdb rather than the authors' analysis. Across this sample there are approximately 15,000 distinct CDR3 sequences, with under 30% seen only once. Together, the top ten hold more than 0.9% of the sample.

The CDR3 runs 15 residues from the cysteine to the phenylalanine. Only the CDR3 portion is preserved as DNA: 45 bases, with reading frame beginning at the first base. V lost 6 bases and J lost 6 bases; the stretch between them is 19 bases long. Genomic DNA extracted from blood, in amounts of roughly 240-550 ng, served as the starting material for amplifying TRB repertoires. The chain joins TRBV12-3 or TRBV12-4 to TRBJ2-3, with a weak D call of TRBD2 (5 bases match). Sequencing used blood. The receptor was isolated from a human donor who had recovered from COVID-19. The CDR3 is CASSLQAGDLDTQYF. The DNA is TGTGCCAGCAGCCTTCAGGCCGGGGATCTGGATACGCAGTATTTT.